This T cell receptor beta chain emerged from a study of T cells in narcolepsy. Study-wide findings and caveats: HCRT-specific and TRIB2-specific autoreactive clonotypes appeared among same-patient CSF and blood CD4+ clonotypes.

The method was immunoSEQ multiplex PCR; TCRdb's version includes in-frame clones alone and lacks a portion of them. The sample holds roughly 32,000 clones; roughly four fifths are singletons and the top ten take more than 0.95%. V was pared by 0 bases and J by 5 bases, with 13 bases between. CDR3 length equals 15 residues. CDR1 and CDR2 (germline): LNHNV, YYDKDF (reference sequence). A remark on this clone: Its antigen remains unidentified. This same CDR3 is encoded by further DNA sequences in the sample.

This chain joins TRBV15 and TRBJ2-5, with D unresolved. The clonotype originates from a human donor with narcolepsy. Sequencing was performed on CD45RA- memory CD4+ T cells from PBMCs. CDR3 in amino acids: CATSRDISGWETQYF. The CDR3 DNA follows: TGTGCCACCAGCAGAGATATATCCGGGTGGGAGACCCAGTACTTC.